This T cell receptor (beta chain) was sequenced for a study of sequential checkpoint blockade in melanoma (dated 2019 in TCRdb). Background on the whole study: In a 1:1 randomization, patients received either first-line nivolumab then ipilimumab (arm A) or ipilimumab then nivolumab (arm B). Maintenance nivolumab came after each of the two trial sequences. Broader findings and caveats from the paper: Validation of the response-prediction model combining TCR metrics and mutation burden is needed in larger, independent patient cohorts.

The immunoSEQ Assay was used to immunosequence TCRbeta CDR3 regions from genomic DNA. Prior to high-throughput sequencing, genomic DNA was amplified by bias-controlled multiplex PCR. Under the source paper's analysis protocol: To quantify the absolute abundance of each unique TCRbeta CDR3 region, the sequences were collapsed and filtered. Clonality was defined as 1 minus Pielou's evenness and was calculated using productive rearrangements only. A previously published method was used to identify clones with significantly greater frequencies in on-treatment samples than in baseline samples. TCRdb carries this immuneACCESS record with in-frame sequences only. Its versions omit some clonotypes, under half of them owing to an unresolved V gene in the studies checked, with the rest unexplained. That table supplies the V and J calls and clone size; D and trimming were determined from the DNA. This sample has more than 15,000 clones in its table, and roughly 71% of those were observed once. The leading ten clones occupy roughly 11% of the sample.

As concerns this clone: Its antigen has not been determined. No qualities accompany the bases; no much larger clone lies one base away.

The treatment or condition label, as the study defines it: randomized to nivolumab then ipilimumab (arm A) or the reverse (arm B). No trial patient had received prior DNA-damaging chemotherapy. Thawed PBMCs were sorted on a FACS Aria II flow cytometer to isolate live CD3+CD8+ cells negative for CD19 and CD56. CheckMate 064, a randomized, open-label phase II trial of sequential checkpoint blockade, was the source of the samples, all of which came from patients with melanoma. Peripheral blood mononuclear cells were collected by leukapheresis, purified with Ficoll-Paque, and frozen in human serum with roughly 9.9% DMSO. Purity of sorted blood CD3+CD8+ cells was verified at >95% immediately after sorting, followed by DNA extraction. Based on the germline V gene, the CDR1 and CDR2 sequences are SGHVS and FNYEAQ. The CDR3, from cysteine to phenylalanine, totals 13 residues. Here the CDR3 DNA is all that survives: 39 bases in frame from base 1. A distance of 10 bases separates the germline ends of V and J, which lose 5 bases and 3 bases respectively.

The chain couples TRBV7-6 to TRBJ1-1; the D region possibly corresponds to TRBD1 (5 bases align). The sample here was CD8+ T cells sorted from blood (inferred from file names), taken from a patient given nivolumab and ipilimumab in sequence. The TCR sequence derives from a human donor with melanoma. The DNA sequence reads TGTGCCAGCAGCCAGACAGACTACACTGAAGCTTTCTTT. This gives the protein CASSQTDYTEAFF. With the rest looked up from the reference TRBV7-6 and TRBJ1-1 genes rather than sequenced, the full variable domain is GAGVSQSPRYKVTKRGQDVALRCDPISGHVSLYWYRQALGQGPEFLTYFNYEAQQDKSGLPNDRFSAERPEGSISTLTIQRTEQRDSAMYRCASSQTDYTEAFFGQGTRLTVV.